This T cell receptor beta chain originates from a study of cytomegalovirus exposure and HLA in healthy donors. Between the trimmed V and J ends, which lost 3 bases and 6 bases, there was a span of 21 bases. The CDR3 contains 17 residues. Per germline, CDR1 KGHSH and CDR2 LQKENI. PCR involved 60 Vbeta and 13 Jbeta primers. TCRdb's table, derived via immunoSEQ multiplex PCR, lists solely in-frame clones and lacks some. The profile shows roughly 190,000 clones, about four fifths of them singletons. The sequenced material came from PBMCs. The chain has TRBV18 and TRBJ2-1, with D perhaps TRBD2 (6 bases). The source is a woman aged 45-65 years in good health and CMV-seronegative. CDR3 loop: CASSPETGLPGVNEQFF. The CDR3 DNA reads TGTGCCAGCTCACCCGAGACTGGACTACCTGGGGTCAATGAGCAGTTCTTC.